One and the same sample provided the 13 T cell receptor beta chains below, sequenced in a study of T cells in localized non-small cell lung cancer. Profiling relied on immunoSEQ multiplex PCR, and the TCRdb table lists in-frame clones only, not all of them. The sample lists 100,000 to 150,000 clones; about 90% were seen once. This sample comprised peripheral blood, obtained before any cancer treatment. These receptors were collected from a female donor older than 55 with stage I lung adenocarcinoma.

The CDR3 DNA reads TGTGCCAGCAGTCCTGACAGGGTGGGTGGCTACACCTTC. Encoded protein: CASSPDRVGGYTF. The chain is built from TRBV28 and TRBJ1-2; 7 nucleotides align to TRBD1. J gave up 7 bases and V 5 bases, and 7 bases lay outside the gene matches. Germline V gives CDR1 MDHEN, CDR2 SYDVKM. The CDR3 consists of 13 residues.

The chain uses TRBV5-5 and TRBJ2-5; 7 bases are shared with TRBD1. This CDR3 comprises 13 residues. Germline V lookup: CDR1 SGHKS, CDR2 YYEKEE (reference sequence). After removal of 5 bases from V and 2 bases from J, the junction contained 3 bases not matched to a gene. The CDR3 DNA reads as TGTGCCAGCAGGTGGGGACAGCAAGAGACCCAGTACTTC. It yields the protein CASRWGQQETQYF. Full variable domain (remainder filled in from reference TRBV5-5 and TRBJ2-5): DAGVTQSPTHLIKTRGQQVTLRCSPISGHKSVSWYQQVLGQGPQFIFQYYEKEERGRGNFPDRFSARQFPNYSSELNVNALLLGDSALYLCASRWGQQETQYFGPGTRLLVL.

This clone was counted a few times. The chain uses TRBV6-1 and TRBJ1-1; D might be TRBD1 (6 bases). Per the germline V gene, CDR1 is MNHNS and CDR2 is SASEGT. The CDR3 covers 14 residues. V was clipped by 10 bases and J by 1 base, with 16 bases between them. The CDR3 here is CATWGDRRNTEAFF. CDR3 bases: TGTGCCACCTGGGGCGACAGGCGGAACACTGAAGCTTTCTTT.

The gene calls are TRBV11-3 and TRBJ2-1; possibly TRBD1 for D (5 bases). V lost 0 bases and J lost 1, with 10 bases in between. The CDR3 contains 16 residues. Germline values: CDR1 SGHNT, CDR2 YENEEA. CDR3 in amino acids: CASSLDNSGSYNEQFF. The CDR3 DNA is TGTGCCAGCAGCTTAGATAATTCAGGGTCCTACAATGAGCAGTTCTTC.

V gene TRBV19 combines with J gene TRBJ2-1, with 9 nucleotides matching TRBD2. This CDR3 spans 14 amino acids. The germline CDR1 and CDR2 sequences are LNHDA and SQIVND (reference sequence). J lost 4 bases, V lost 6 bases, and 4 bases had no gene match. The CDR3 DNA reads TGTGCCAGTAGCCAGGGACTAGCTTACAATGAGCAGTTCTTC. This translates into CASSQGLAYNEQFF.

Many counts were recorded for this clone. This rearrangement joins TRBV10-1 to TRBJ2-7; TRBD2 matches at 8 bases. Germline V gene lookup returns CDR1 WNHNN and CDR2 SYGVQD (reference sequence). This CDR3 contains 15 residues. Unmatched junction bases numbered 7, after V lost 0 bases and J lost 6 bases. Written as DNA, the CDR3 is TGCGCCAGCAGTGAGTCGATGGTAGCGGGAAGCGAGCAGTACTTC. This translates into CASSESMVAGSEQYF.

The genes are TRBV19 and TRBJ1-4; D remains ambiguous. The V and J ends lost 6 bases and 0 bases respectively, with 17 bases between them. CDR1 is LNHDA and CDR2 is SQIVND in the germline V gene (reference sequence). The CDR3 length is 17 residues. In DNA, the CDR3 is TGTGCCAGTAGCCATCGTGGAACACTTTCAACTAATGAAAAACTGTTTTTT. The encoded protein is CASSHRGTLSTNEKLFF. Together with reference TRBV19 and TRBJ1-4, the CDR3 gives the full variable domain: DGGITQSPKYLFRKEGQNVTLSCEQNLNHDAMYWYRQDPGQGLRLIYYSQIVNDFQKGDIAEGYSVSREKKESFPLTVTSAQKNPTAFYLCASSHRGTLSTNEKLFFGSGTQLSVL.

In this sample, this clone turned up once. J is TRBJ1-2 and V is TRBV6-5; no clear D gene. Germline CDR1 is MNHEY and CDR2 is SVGAGI. The V gene lost 7 bases and the J gene lost 3 bases, with 9 bases spanning the gap. CDR3 length equals 12 residues. In DNA, the CDR3 is TGTGCCAGCACCCATGGAGACTATGGCTACACCTTC. It is translated as CASTHGDYGYTF.

The chain joins TRBV18 to TRBJ1-2, with D unclear. CDR1 and CDR2 from the germline V gene are KGHSH and LQKENI. V shed 3 bases and J shed 2 bases, with 16 bases lying between them. This CDR3 contains 16 residues. In DNA form, the CDR3 reads TGTGCCAGCTCACCGCTTAGCCCTGGCGGAAACTATGGCTACACCTTC. This gives the protein CASSPLSPGGNYGYTF.

The rearrangement uses TRBV7-2 and TRBJ2-3, with TRBD1 matching over 7 bases. The CDR3 runs to 16 residues. Germline CDR1 reads SGHTA; CDR2 reads FQGNSA. J lost 1 base, V lost 5 bases, and 9 bases had no gene match. CDR3 region: CASSLDRAPGTDTQYF. The CDR3, as DNA: TGTGCCAGCAGCCTCGACAGGGCCCCCGGCACAGATACGCAGTATTTT.

This chain connects TRBV14 to TRBJ2-5, with D perhaps given as TRBD1 or TRBD2 (5 bases each). The CDR3 is 15 amino acids. Germline V gene data show CDR1 as SGHDN and CDR2 as FVKESK. Trimming stripped 0 bases from V and 5 bases from J, with 13 bases between. CDR3 protein: CASSQDLGVSETQYF. The DNA of the CDR3 is TGTGCCAGCAGCCAAGATTTGGGGGTTAGTGAGACCCAGTACTTC.

The chain is built from TRBV7-2 and TRBJ2-2; 7 nucleotides agree with TRBD1. V lost 5 bases and J lost 4; bases outside the gene matches: 10. The CDR3 is 16 residues long. The germline V gene encodes CDR1 SGHTA and CDR2 FQGNSA. The CDR3 region has the DNA TGTGCCAGCAGCCTACAGGGGTCAGGAGTCACCGGGGAGCTGTTTTTT. This translates into CASSLQGSGVTGELFF.

This clone was seen once. J is TRBJ2-7 and V is TRBV19; D is perhaps TRBD1 or TRBD2 (5 bases each). Trimming took off 5 bases at V and 6 bases at J, with 17 bases between the two ends. The CDR3 covers 14 residues. CDR1 and CDR2 from the germline V gene are LNHDA and SQIVND (reference sequence). CDR3 loop: CASSLRDGGFEQYF. The CDR3 nucleotides are TGTGCCAGTAGTTTACGGGACGGAGGATTCGAGCAGTACTTC.